A single sample is the source of the 24 T cell receptor beta chains below, sequenced in a study of CD4 T cells in relation to SARS-CoV-2 and coronaviruses. Their recognized antigens are unknown. TCRdb keeps only in-frame clones here, not all; method: immunoSEQ multiplex PCR. The sample shows tens of thousands of clones, roughly 82% of them seen only once. Sequenced material: naive CD4+ T cells from PBMCs, cultured in vitro. Subset given: naive CD4+ T cells isolated by negative enrichment. The receptors originated from an adult with COVID-19.

The chain uses TRBV5-4 and TRBJ2-7; 11 bases are shared with TRBD2. The J segment lost 1 base and the V segment lost 4 bases, leaving 4 bases of the junction unmatched. CDR1 and CDR2 from the germline V gene are SGHNT and YYREEE (reference sequence). The CDR3 is made up of 15 amino acids. The DNA of the CDR3 is TGTGCCAGCAGCGAGGGACTAGCGGTATCCTACGAGCAGTACTTC. This sequence encodes CASSEGLAVSYEQYF.

The J gene is TRBJ1-5, the V gene TRBV10-3, with D uncertain. This CDR3 is built from 16 residues. CDR1 is ENHRY and CDR2 is SYGVKD in the germline V gene. V was shortened by 0 bases and J by 1 base, with 10 bases between the two germline ends. CDR3 in amino acids: CAISESLLRSNQPQHF. CDR3 sequence (DNA): TGTGCCATCAGTGAGTCGTTGTTAAGGAGCAATCAGCCCCAGCATTTT.

This clone was seen once. This rearrangement joins TRBV9 to TRBJ2-1; a possible D gene is TRBD1 (6 bases). Germline CDR1 is SGDLS and CDR2 is YYNGEE. Trimming took 3 bases from V and 14 from J, leaving 18 bases between them. CDR3 length equals 13 residues. CDR3 amino acids: CASSASQQGVKFF. DNA of the CDR3: TGTGCCAGCAGCGCCTCGCAACAGGGTGTCAAGTTCTTC. Together with reference TRBV9 and TRBJ2-1, the CDR3 gives the full variable domain: DSGVTQTPKHLITATGQRVTLRCSPRSGDLSVYWYQQSLDQGLQFLIQYYNGEERAKGNILERFSAQQFPDLHSELNLSSLELGDSALYFCASSASQQGVKFFGPGTRLTVL.

This chain uses TRBV14 with TRBJ1-1; D is undetermined. There are 12 residues in the CDR3. V shed 3 bases and J shed 5 bases, with 7 bases lying between them. Germline CDR1 SGHDN, CDR2 FVKESK. CDR3 nucleotides: TGTGCCAGCAGCCAGCCGATGACTGAAGCTTTCTTT. Its translation is CASSQPMTEAFF. Combining the CDR3 with reference TRBV14 and TRBJ1-1 gives the whole variable domain EAGVTQFPSHSVIEKGQTVTLRCDPISGHDNLYWYRRVMGKEIKFLLHFVKESKQDESGMPNNRFLAERTGGTYSTLKVQPAELEDSGVYFCASSQPMTEAFFGQGTRLTVV.

This clone was detected a few times. The rearrangement joins TRBV27 to TRBJ2-1, with 8 bases that match TRBD2. Trimming at V came to 3 bases and at J to 8 bases, leaving 9 bases not matched to a gene. Germline V gene lookup returns CDR1 MNHEY and CDR2 SMNVEV (reference sequence). The CDR3 is 15 amino acids. The CDR3 sequence is CASSFVGGRKDEQFF. Written as DNA, the CDR3 is TGTGCCAGCAGTTTTGTTGGCGGGAGGAAGGATGAGCAGTTCTTC.

The J gene is TRBJ1-1, the V gene TRBV2; D call uncertain. This CDR3 has 13 amino acids. The germline V and J ends were trimmed by 8 bases and 4 bases, with 14 bases remaining between them. Germline V gene sequence: CDR1 SNHLY, CDR2 FYNNEI. Here the CDR3 DNA reads TGTGCCAGCGGCCGAGCCCTAGGCACTGAAGCTTTCTTT. Translated: CASGRALGTEAFF.

The rearrangement uses TRBV11-2 and TRBJ1-4; D is unclear. The CDR3 sequence is 14 residues long. V gave up 2 bases and J gave up 6 bases, with 10 bases separating them. CDR1 and CDR2 from the germline V gene are SGHAT and FQNNGV. The CDR3 nucleotides read TGTGCCAGCAGCTTAAGGCAGCTAGATGAAAAACTGTTTTTT. Translating it yields CASSLRQLDEKLFF.

This clone appeared once. The chain carries TRBV28 and TRBJ2-1; the match to TRBD2 covers 16 bases. Germline CDR1 is MDHEN and CDR2 is SYDVKM. The CDR3 has 17 amino acids. Trimming removed 4 bases from V and 7 bases from J; junction bases left unmatched: 7. The CDR3 nucleotides are TGTGCCAGCAGTTACAAACCGGGACTAGCGGGAGGGAATGAGCAGTTCTTC. The encoded protein is CASSYKPGLAGGNEQFF.

V is TRBV30 and J is TRBJ1-1; D remains unclear. V was trimmed by 2 bases and J by 10 bases, leaving 17 bases between them. The CDR3 has 13 amino acids. Germline V gene sequence: CDR1 GTSNPN, CDR2 SVGIG (reference sequence). As DNA, the CDR3 is TGTGCCTGGAGTTTTCGACCGAATGTTGGAGCTTTCTTT. Translation: CAWSFRPNVGAFF.

The sample holds a few counts of this clone. This chain uses TRBV7-2 with TRBJ2-7; TRBD2 might be the D (5 bases). Germline assignment: CDR1 SGHTA and CDR2 FQGNSA. V lost 4 bases, J lost 3 bases, and 13 bases lay in between. The CDR3 contains 14 residues. The DNA of the CDR3 is TGTGCCAGCAGCTCGGGCCGGGATGGCTACGAGCAGTACTTC. It encodes CASSSGRDGYEQYF.

The rearrangement joins TRBV19 to TRBJ2-2; TRBD2 aligns across 14 bases. Germline V CDR1 and CDR2: LNHDA, SQIVND (reference sequence). V shed 6 bases, J shed 0 bases, and the junction held 12 bases outside the gene matches. The CDR3 length is 20 residues. For the CDR3, the DNA is TGTGCCAGTAGCAATTTCCTCGGACTAGCGGGAGGTTCGAACACCGGGGAGCTGTTTTTT. Protein product: CASSNFLGLAGGSNTGELFF.

This chain uses TRBV15 with TRBJ2-7; 7 nucleotides agree with TRBD1. Per the germline V gene, CDR1 is LNHNV and CDR2 is YYDKDF (reference sequence). The V gene end was trimmed by 4 bases and the J gene end by 3 bases; junction bases not matched to a gene: 3. This CDR3 has 13 amino acids. The CDR3 reads CATSTGTDYEQYF. The CDR3, as DNA: TGTGCCACCAGCACCGGGACAGACTACGAGCAGTACTTC.

V is TRBV7-9 and J is TRBJ2-1; a possible D gene is TRBD1 (5 bases). Germline CDR1 and CDR2: SEHNR and FQNEAQ (reference sequence). V was pared by 3 bases and J by 0 bases, with 9 bases between. The CDR3 length is 15 residues. This chain's CDR3 is CASSLDTLSYNEQFF. CDR3 in DNA: TGTGCCAGCAGCTTGGACACACTCTCCTACAATGAGCAGTTCTTC.

The chain carries TRBV18 and TRBJ1-5; D remains unclear. The CDR3 covers 15 residues. The germline CDR1 and CDR2 sequences are KGHSH and LQKENI. V was cut by 3 bases and J by 7 bases, with 16 bases left in between. CDR3 loop: CASSPRSLRNQPQHF. DNA of the CDR3: TGTGCCAGCTCACCGCGGTCTTTACGGAACCAGCCCCAGCATTTT.

The rearrangement joins TRBV30 to TRBJ2-5; D is uncertain. Germline CDR1 reads GTSNPN; CDR2 reads SVGIG (reference sequence). The V gene lost 3 bases and the J gene lost 3 bases, with 8 bases spanning the gap. The CDR3 spans 12 residues. CDR3 sequence: CAWSPNKETQYF. Written as DNA, the CDR3 is TGTGCCTGGAGCCCAAACAAAGAGACCCAGTACTTC.

The table lists this clone with a few counts. The rearrangement uses TRBV4-1 and TRBJ2-6, with D unclear. This CDR3 has 16 residues. Germline V gene sequence: CDR1 MGHRA, CDR2 YSYEKL. The ends were cut back, 4 bases at V and 0 bases at J, with 10 bases in the middle. The CDR3 DNA sequence: TGCGCCAGCAGCCCTACCGAGAGCTCTGGGGCCAACGTCCTGACTTTC. Encoded protein: CASSPTESSGANVLTF.

The V call is TRBV18, the J call TRBJ2-3; 10 positions match TRBD2. CDR1 and CDR2 (germline): KGHSH, LQKENI. V trimming: 4 bases; J trimming: 5 bases; junction bases outside the gene matches: 12. The CDR3 is 17 residues long. The CDR3: CASSQVHEREGRDTQYF. CDR3 sequence (DNA): TGTGCCAGCTCACAGGTGCATGAGCGGGAGGGGCGAGATACGCAGTATTTT.

This chain joins TRBV28 and TRBJ2-3; the D is unclear. V lost 7 bases, J lost 4 bases, and 12 bases lay in between. In germline, CDR1 is MDHEN, CDR2 SYDVKM. The CDR3 spans 13 residues. CDR3 loop: CASMVSWADTQYF. The CDR3 bases are TGTGCCAGCATGGTCAGTTGGGCAGATACGCAGTATTTT.

The rearrangement links TRBV2 to TRBJ1-2; D is unclear. V gave up 2 bases and J gave up 4 bases, with 5 bases separating them. Germline loops: CDR1 SNHLY, CDR2 FYNNEI. This CDR3 region has 12 residues. CDR3 sequence: CASSEQSYGYTF. The CDR3 nucleotides read TGTGCCAGCAGTGAACAGAGCTATGGCTACACCTTC.

The CDR3 sequence: CASSEEGGGTQYF. Here the CDR3 DNA reads TGTGCCAGCAGTGAAGAAGGGGGAGGGACGCAGTATTTT. V and J are TRBV2 and TRBJ2-3, with D possibly TRBD2 on 7 matching bases. V was clipped by 1 base and J by 9 bases, with 11 bases between them. CDR1 is SNHLY, CDR2 FYNNEI, per germline. The CDR3 covers 13 residues. Combining the CDR3 with reference TRBV2 and TRBJ2-3 gives the whole variable domain EPEVTQTPSHQVTQMGQEVILRCVPISNHLYFYWYRQILGQKVEFLVSFYNNEISEKSEIFDDQFSVERPDGSNFTLKIRSTKLEDSAMYFCASSEEGGGTQYFGPGTRLTVL.

The chain has TRBV7-8 and TRBJ2-5; D is ambiguous. The CDR3 spans 16 residues. The germline V gene has CDR1 SGHVS and CDR2 FQNEAQ. Trimming removed 7 bases at V and 2 bases at J, with 20 bases between. The CDR3 region is CASTLKRWQSQETQYF. In DNA, the CDR3 is TGTGCCAGCACCCTAAAGAGGTGGCAGAGTCAAGAGACCCAGTACTTC.

This chain uses TRBV10-3 with TRBJ2-5, with D tentatively TRBD1 or TRBD2 (6 bases each). This CDR3 spans 15 amino acids. Germline CDR1 and CDR2: ENHRY and SYGVKD. The V end lost 11 bases, the J end lost 0 bases, and 19 bases lay between the germline ends. The CDR3 protein is CAARWGREYQETQYF. Here the CDR3 DNA reads TGTGCCGCTAGGTGGGGGCGGGAATACCAAGAGACCCAGTACTTC.

This rearrangement joins TRBV18 to TRBJ2-7; 8 bases map to TRBD2. The V gene's germline CDR1 is KGHSH and CDR2 LQKENI. This CDR3 contains 15 residues. Unmatched junction bases numbered 9, after V lost 4 bases and J lost 4 bases. The CDR3 protein is CASSLESGSRYEQYF. The CDR3 DNA is TGTGCCAGCTCACTAGAAAGCGGGAGTAGGTACGAGCAGTACTTC.

The chain joins TRBV14 to TRBJ2-7, with D hard to call. Trimming removed 3 bases at V and 2 bases at J, with 5 bases between. The CDR3 runs 12 residues. Germline values: CDR1 SGHDN, CDR2 FVKESK. DNA of the CDR3: TGTGCCAGCAGCCATATAACCTACGAGCAGTACTTC. This encodes CASSHITYEQYF.